These 6 T cell receptor beta chains were all obtained from the same sample, sequenced in a study of blood T cell repertoires in COVID-19. Profiled with immunoSEQ multiplex PCR; TCRdb holds only in-frame clones, not every one. The sample has 55,000 to 65,000 clones; approximately 78% are singletons. Input material: peripheral blood. These receptors came from a man in his sixties with COVID-19, enrolled during active disease.

This rearrangement joins TRBV10-3 to TRBJ1-2; 9 bases are shared with TRBD1. The CDR3 spans 14 residues. The junction had 5 bases not matched to a gene; V was cut back by 5 bases and J by 4 bases. Germline V gene sequence: CDR1 ENHRY, CDR2 SYGVKD. CDR3 nucleotides: TGTGCCATCAGTAGTACAGGGGGCCCCTATGGCTACACCTTC. Amino acids: CAISSTGGPYGYTF.

The chain employs TRBV7-9 and TRBJ2-7; 7 bases are shared with TRBD1. CDR1 is SEHNR, CDR2 FQNEAQ, per germline (reference sequence). The J segment lost 2 bases and the V segment lost 5 bases, leaving 6 bases of the junction unmatched. The CDR3 runs to 14 residues. CDR3 residues: CASSVGQNPYEQYF. CDR3 bases: TGTGCCAGCAGCGTGGGACAGAACCCCTACGAGCAGTACTTC.

The chain recombines TRBV29-1 with TRBJ2-1, with 8 bases aligning to TRBD1. Per germline, CDR1 SQVTM and CDR2 ANQGSEA. V gave up 7 bases and J gave up 5 bases; unmatched junction bases: 13. There are 15 residues in the CDR3. The CDR3 sequence: CSGDRGSSLDNEQFF. The CDR3 DNA reads TGCAGCGGTGACAGGGGATCGAGTCTGGACAATGAGCAGTTCTTC.

V gene TRBV5-4 combines with J gene TRBJ1-6; D remains unclear. CDR3 length: 17 residues. Germline-derived CDR1 and CDR2 are SGHNT and YYREEE (reference sequence). The V gene lost 4 bases and the J gene lost 3 bases, with 17 bases spanning the gap. The CDR3 DNA reads as TGTGCCAGCAGCGTTGGGATAGGACTTCACTATAATTCACCCCTCCACTTT. Translated: CASSVGIGLHYNSPLHF.

This clone was picked up a small number of times. The rearrangement uses TRBV6-1 and TRBJ1-5; TRBD1 agrees at 7 bases. Germline V CDR1 and CDR2: MNHNS, SASEGT. This CDR3 is built from 16 residues. V shed 0 bases and J 10 bases; nucleotides not matched to a gene: 12. The CDR3 loop is CASSEAPDRAIYPQHF. In DNA, the CDR3 is TGTGCCAGCAGTGAAGCTCCCGACAGGGCAATTTATCCCCAGCATTTT.

This clone is labeled as medium-sized. The V call is TRBV9, the J call TRBJ2-1, with 7 bases aligning to TRBD2. CDR3 length equals 14 residues. Looked up from germline, CDR1 is SGDLS and CDR2 is YYNGEE. J lost 5 bases, V lost 3 bases, and 5 bases had no gene match. This CDR3 reads CASSGKAGHNEQFF. The CDR3 DNA reads TGTGCCAGCAGCGGAAAAGCGGGGCACAATGAGCAGTTCTTC. Variable domain in full (rest from reference TRBV9 and TRBJ2-1): DSGVTQTPKHLITATGQRVTLRCSPRSGDLSVYWYQQSLDQGLQFLIQYYNGEERAKGNILERFSAQQFPDLHSELNLSSLELGDSALYFCASSGKAGHNEQFFGPGTRLTVL.